The sequence of this T cell receptor (beta chain) was determined in a study of a mutant IDH1 vaccine in newly diagnosed glioma. Study overall: Investigators started vaccination 4-6 weeks after radiotherapy alone, or with temozolomide cycles. Standard pretreatment was either radiotherapy, temozolomide, or, for most, radiochemotherapy with temozolomide.

The data were produced by immunoSEQ multiplex PCR, yet TCRdb's version contains in-frame clones alone and is incomplete. The table shows some 60,000 clones, with roughly four fifths occurring only once. Regarding the study as a whole: No link was apparently found between pseudoprogression and changes in top peripheral T cell clonotypes.

This sample's time point: week 11, during vaccination. A single vaccine dose contained 300 ug of mutant IDH1 20-mer peptide, and topical imiquimod was used with it. Germline lookup yields CDR1 MDHEN and CDR2 SYDVKM. Between the trimmed V and J ends, which lost 5 bases and 1 base, there was a span of 8 bases. The CDR3 is 13 residues long. A note on this clone: Its specificity is unknown.

The chain carries TRBV28 and TRBJ2-5; D call uncertain. The sequence came from a man aged 30 to 45 with glioma. Sequencing used PBMCs, obtained from a glioma patient whose treatment included an IDH1 peptide vaccine. The CDR3 DNA sequence: TGTGCCAGCAGTCCCCCCGCCCAAGAGACCCAGTACTTC. Protein: CASSPPAQETQYF.